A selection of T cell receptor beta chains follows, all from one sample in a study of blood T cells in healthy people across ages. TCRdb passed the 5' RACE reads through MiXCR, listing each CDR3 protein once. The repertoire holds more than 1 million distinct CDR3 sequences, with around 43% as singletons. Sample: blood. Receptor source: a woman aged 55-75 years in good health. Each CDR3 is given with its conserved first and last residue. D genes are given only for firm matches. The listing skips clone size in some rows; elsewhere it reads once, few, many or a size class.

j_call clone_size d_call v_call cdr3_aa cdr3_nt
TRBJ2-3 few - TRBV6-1 CASSEVWSTDTQYF TGTGCCAGCAGTGAAGTATGGAGCACAGATACGCAGTATTTT
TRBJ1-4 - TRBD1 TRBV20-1 CSAIEGARNEKLFF TGCAGTGCTATAGAGGGGGCGCGGAATGAAAAACTGTTTTTT
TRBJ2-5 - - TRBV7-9 CASSFVSGHLQETQYF TGTGCCAGCAGCTTTGTTTCTGGACACCTACAAGAGACCCAGTACTTC
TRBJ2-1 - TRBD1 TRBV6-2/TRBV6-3 CASSYRGRQGYNEQFF TGTGCCAGCAGTTATAGGGGGAGACAGGGCTACAATGAGCAGTTCTTC
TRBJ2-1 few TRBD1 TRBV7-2 CASSPRTGGMFF TGTGCCAGCAGCCCCCGGACAGGGGGCATGTTCTTC
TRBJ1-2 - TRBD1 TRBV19 CASSSGTGSYGYTF TGTGCCAGTAGTTCCGGGACAGGAAGCTATGGCTACACCTTC
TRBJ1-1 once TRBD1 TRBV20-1 CSAYKAGGTEAFF TGCAGTGCATACAAAGCAGGGGGAACTGAAGCTTTCTTT
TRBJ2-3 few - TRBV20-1 CSGYLGMRSTDTQYF TGCAGTGGCTACCTAGGGATGCGTAGCACAGATACGCAGTATTTT
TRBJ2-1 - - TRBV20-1 CSAEVDSVNEQFF TGCAGTGCTGAGGTGGATAGCGTGAATGAGCAGTTCTTC
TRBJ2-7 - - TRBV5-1 CASSFAPGEQYF TGCGCCAGCAGCTTTGCGCCCGGCGAGCAGTACTTC
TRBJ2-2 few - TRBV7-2 CASSSAGIFDTGELFF TGTGCCAGCAGCTCAGCAGGGATTTTTGACACCGGGGAGCTGTTTTTT
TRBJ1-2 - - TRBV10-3 CAISEGQGNYGYTF TGTGCCATCAGTGAGGGCCAGGGAAACTATGGCTACACCTTC
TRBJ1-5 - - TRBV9 CASSVGRGLNQPQHF TGTGCCAGCAGCGTAGGCAGGGGACTCAATCAGCCCCAGCATTTT
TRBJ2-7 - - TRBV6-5 CASSLDDRSYEQYF TGTGCCAGCAGCTTAGACGACCGCTCCTACGAGCAGTACTTC
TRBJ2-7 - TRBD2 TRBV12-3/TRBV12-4 CASSLEQRGASYEQYF TGTGCCAGCAGTTTAGAACAGCGGGGGGCGTCCTACGAGCAGTACTTC
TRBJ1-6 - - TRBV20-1 CSAIALQGSPLHF TGCAGTGCCATCGCCCTTCAAGGGTCACCCCTCCACTTT
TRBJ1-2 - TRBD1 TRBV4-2 CASSQGTGEIYGYTF TGTGCCAGCAGCCAAGGGACAGGGGAGATCTATGGCTACACCTTC
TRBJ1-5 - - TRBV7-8 CASSLRSRLSNQPQHF TGTGCCAGCAGCTTACGGTCTAGACTTAGCAATCAGCCCCAGCATTTT
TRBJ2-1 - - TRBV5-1 CASSMGVGESSYNEQFF TGCGCCAGCAGCATGGGGGTGGGGGAGAGCTCCTACAATGAGCAGTTCTTC
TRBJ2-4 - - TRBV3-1 CASSQGTKNVQYF TGTGCCAGCAGCCAAGGGACCAAAAACGTTCAGTACTTC
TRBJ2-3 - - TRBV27 CASTLAYSTDTQYF TGTGCCAGCACGCTAGCGTATAGCACAGATACGCAGTATTTT
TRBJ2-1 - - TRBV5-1 CASSATRPYNEQFF TGCGCCAGCAGTGCAACTAGGCCCTACAATGAGCAGTTCTTC
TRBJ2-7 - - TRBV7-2 CVSSPRDIYYEQYF TGTGTCAGCAGCCCCCGGGACATCTACTACGAGCAGTACTTC
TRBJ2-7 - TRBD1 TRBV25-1 CASSPRTGEYEQYF TGTGCCAGCAGTCCCAGGACAGGAGAGTACGAGCAGTACTTC
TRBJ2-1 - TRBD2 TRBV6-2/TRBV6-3 CASSDYLSGNPRRETQFF TGTGCCAGCAGTGACTACCTTAGCGGGAACCCCCGGAGGGAGACCCAGTTCTTC
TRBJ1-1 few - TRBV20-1 CSARDLYRPMNTEAFF TGCAGTGCTAGAGATCTCTATCGCCCGATGAACACTGAAGCTTTCTTT
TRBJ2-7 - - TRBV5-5 CASSFGSSSYNEQYF TGTGCCAGCAGCTTCGGGTCCTCATCCTACAATGAGCAGTACTTC
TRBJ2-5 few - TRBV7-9 CASSSTLGAETQYF TGTGCCAGCAGCTCAACGCTAGGTGCAGAGACCCAGTACTTC
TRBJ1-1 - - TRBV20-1 CSARSGAASNTEAFF TGCAGTGCTAGGTCGGGGGCAGCCTCGAACACTGAAGCTTTCTTT
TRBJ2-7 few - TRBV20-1 CSAREEGYEQYF TGCAGTGCTAGAGAGGAAGGTTACGAGCAGTACTTC
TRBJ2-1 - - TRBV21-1 CASRTKEGLADNEQFF TGTGCCAGCAGGACTAAGGAGGGACTAGCGGACAATGAGCAGTTCTTC
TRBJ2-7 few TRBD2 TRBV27 CASSPKLAESSYEQYF TGTGCCAGCAGTCCCAAACTAGCGGAGAGCTCCTACGAGCAGTACTTC
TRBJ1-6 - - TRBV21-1 CASSNQPYPNSPLHF TGTGCCAGCAGCAATCAACCCTATCCTAATTCACCCCTCCACTTT